This TCR beta chain was observed in a study of T-cell reconstitution after alpha-beta-depleted transplantation in children. General observations from the study: Some patients owed their high day-60 TCRbeta diversity to surviving recipient T cells and thymic progenitors. After transplant, at about two months, alpha-beta T cells were reportedly derived from several hundred expanded graft clones. Once a year had passed after transplant, T-cell counts and diversity came mostly from newly produced T cells.

Per the germline V gene, CDR1 is MDHEN and CDR2 is SYDVKM. The CDR3 is 18 residues long. Trimming removed 2 bases at V and 5 bases at J, with 22 bases between. In regard to this clonotype: Antigen: not known.

Preparing the TCRbeta library involved the use of unique molecular identifiers. TCRdb reprocessed the PCR reads with MiXCR, giving one entry per CDR3 protein. This sample yields more than 200,000 distinct CDR3 sequences, of which more than 20% are seen a single time; 4.8% belongs to the top ten. V gene TRBV28 combines with J gene TRBJ2-1, with D possibly being TRBD2 (5 bases). This specimen consisted of PBMCs, mostly from graft donor cells, obtained 360 days after TCRalphabeta/CD19-depleted stem cell transplant. This sequence was found in a female patient aged 2-10 years who had a stem cell transplant for congenital amegakaryocytic thrombocytopenia, so the T cells may come from the graft donor. In DNA form, the CDR3 reads TGTGCCAGCAGTTTAGTCGAGGTGAGCGGCGGTAGAAACAATGAGCAGTTCTTC. Its translation is CASSLVEVSGGRNNEQFF. Full variable domain (missing parts from reference TRBV28 and TRBJ2-1): DVKVTQSSRYLVKRTGEKVFLECVQDMDHENMFWYRQDPGLGLRLIYFSYDVKMKEKGDIPEGYSVSREKKERFSLILESASTNQTSMYLCASSLVEVSGGRNNEQFFGPGTRLTVL.